A selection of T cell receptor beta chains follows, all from one sample in a study of shared clonotypes between healthy human individuals. The repertoire was sequenced with immunoSEQ multiplex PCR; TCRdb's copy has only in-frame clones and lacks some. The profile shows 2 million to 2.5 million clones, under 97% of them singletons. The sequenced sample consisted of naive CD4+ T cells sorted from blood. Receptors were obtained from a young man in good health. Each CDR3 is given with its conserved first and last residue. A D gene is named only where the DNA matches it firmly. Clone size is stated in some rows and not others, as once, few, many or a class when expanded.

>TRBJ2-3|TRBV7-9|NA|14|NA
CASSPRGPTDTQYF
TGTGCCAGCAGCCCCCGAGGGCCGACAGATACGCAGTATTTT
>TRBJ1-4|TRBV14|NA|13|NA
CASSQVWGEKLFF
TGTGCCAGCAGCCAGGTCTGGGGGGAAAAACTGTTTTTT
>TRBJ2-2|TRBV6-6|NA|15|once
CASSYRTENTGELFF
TGTGCCAGCAGTTACCGGACGGAGAACACCGGGGAGCTGTTTTTT
>TRBJ2-2|TRBV11-2|TRBD2|16|NA
CASSPAHGRGTGELFF
TGTGCCAGCAGCCCCGCTCACGGGAGGGGGACCGGGGAGCTGTTTTTT
>TRBJ1-2|TRBV7-2|TRBD1|13|NA
CASSLDPGGGYTF
TGTGCCAGCAGCTTAGATCCAGGGGGAGGCTACACCTTC
>TRBJ2-7|TRBV6-5|TRBD1|13|NA
CASRTTGAHEQYF
TGTGCCAGCAGGACTACAGGGGCCCACGAGCAGTACTTC
>TRBJ2-5|TRBV5-6|NA|14|NA
CASSLGSSQETQYF
TGTGCCAGCAGCTTGGGCTCCAGCCAAGAGACCCAGTACTTC
>TRBJ2-2|TRBV7-8|TRBD1|18|once
CASSLRGGTGSATGELFF
TGTGCCAGCAGCTTACGTGGGGGGACAGGGAGTGCGACCGGGGAGCTGTTTTTT
>TRBJ1-5|TRBV6-6|TRBD1|16|NA
CASSYPGTASNQPQHF
TGTGCCAGCAGTTACCCCGGGACAGCTAGCAATCAGCCCCAGCATTTT
>TRBJ1-2|TRBV6-6|NA|13|NA
CASSYMETGGYTF
TGTGCCAGCAGTTACATGGAAACGGGGGGCTACACCTTC
>TRBJ1-5|TRBV18|NA|15|NA
CASSPKEFSNQPQHF
TGTGCCAGCTCACCAAAAGAATTTAGCAATCAGCCCCAGCATTTT
>TRBJ2-7|TRBV7-7|TRBD1|13|NA
CASSPWTGDEQYF
TGTGCTAGCAGCCCCTGGACAGGGGACGAGCAGTACTTC
>TRBJ2-7|TRBV6-1|TRBD2|15|NA
CASSEISGNSYEQYF
TGTGCCAGCAGTGAAATTAGCGGGAACTCCTACGAGCAGTACTTC
>TRBJ2-5|TRBV13|TRBD1|17|NA
CASSMISPGQIQETQYF
TGTGCCAGCAGCATGATCTCTCCGGGACAGATCCAAGAGACCCAGTACTTC
>TRBJ2-7|TRBV6-4|TRBD1|14|NA
CASSDLDRPNEQYF
TGTGCCAGCAGTGACTTGGACAGGCCCAACGAGCAGTACTTC
>TRBJ1-2|TRBV29-1|NA|13|NA
CSVEETANYGYTF
TGCAGCGTTGAAGAGACAGCTAACTATGGCTACACCTTC
>TRBJ2-2|TRBV9|NA|13|NA
CASSAILTGELFF
TGTGCCAGCAGCGCCATTCTTACCGGGGAGCTGTTTTTT
>TRBJ2-7|TRBV6-5|NA|16|NA
CASSYSTAGVGYEQYF
TGTGCCAGCAGTTACTCGACCGCAGGGGTAGGCTACGAGCAGTACTTC
>TRBJ1-6|TRBV6-1|TRBD1|15|few
CASSEADRGSSPLHF
TGTGCCAGCAGTGAAGCGGACAGGGGGAGTTCACCCCTCCACTTT
>TRBJ2-5|TRBV4-1|NA|15|NA
CASSQAREYQETQYF
TGCGCCAGCAGCCAAGCCAGGGAGTACCAAGAGACCCAGTACTTC
>TRBJ1-2|TRBV4-3|NA|14|NA
CASSQGGFGYGYTF
TGCGCCAGCAGCCAAGGTGGTTTCGGCTATGGCTACACCTTC
>TRBJ1-4|TRBV5-6|TRBD1|16|NA
CASSLADRVSNEKLFF
TGTGCCAGCAGCTTGGCGGACAGGGTATCTAATGAAAAACTGTTTTTT
>TRBJ1-6|TRBV9|NA|15|NA
CASSVGDTLPSPLHF
TGTGCCAGCAGCGTAGGGGACACGCTGCCTTCACCCCTCCACTTT
>TRBJ2-7|TRBV28|TRBD2|14|NA
CASISGGPRYEQYF
TGTGCCAGCATTTCGGGGGGGCCCCGTTACGAGCAGTACTTC
>TRBJ2-2|TRBV7-2|NA|16|NA
CASSLEGGDPTGELFF
TGTGCCAGCAGCTTAGAAGGCGGGGATCCCACCGGGGAGCTGTTTTTT
>TRBJ2-5|TRBV11-2|TRBD2|15|NA
CASSLGLAGQETQYF
TGTGCCAGCAGCTTGGGACTAGCGGGGCAAGAGACCCAGTACTTC
>TRBJ2-2|TRBV6-5|NA|12|NA
CATMENTGELFF
TGTGCCACCATGGAGAACACCGGGGAGCTGTTTTTT
>TRBJ2-5|TRBV7-2|NA|14|NA
CASSLQMGQETQYF
TGTGCCAGCTCCCTCCAGATGGGCCAAGAGACCCAGTACTTC
>TRBJ2-2|TRBV9|TRBD2|16|NA
CASSVTSGRWTGELFF
TGTGCCAGCAGCGTAACTAGCGGGAGATGGACCGGGGAGCTGTTTTTT
>TRBJ1-1|TRBV6-1|NA|12|NA
CASTGEGGEAFF
TGTGCCAGCACCGGGGAAGGGGGTGAAGCTTTCTTT
>TRBJ2-3|TRBV5-4|TRBD2|15|NA
CASSLTSGGTDTQYF
TGTGCCAGCAGCTTGACTAGCGGGGGGACAGATACGCAGTATTTT
>TRBJ2-5|TRBV4-2|NA|17|NA
CASSRVGLDGNLETQYF
TGTGCCAGCAGCCGCGTCGGCCTTGACGGGAATCTAGAGACCCAGTACTTC
>TRBJ2-7|TRBV10-2|NA|15|NA
CASSDPPEASYEQYF
TGCGCCAGCAGTGACCCGCCCGAGGCTTCCTACGAGCAGTACTTC
>TRBJ2-4|TRBV11-1|NA|14|NA
CASSQQDAKNIQYF
TGTGCCAGCAGCCAGCAGGATGCCAAAAACATTCAGTACTTC
>TRBJ1-3|TRBV6-1|NA|18|NA
CASSELYLGGRSGNTIYF
TGTGCCAGCAGTGAATTATATTTAGGGGGTCGATCTGGAAACACCATATATTTT
>TRBJ1-4|TRBV19|NA|16|NA
CASSMRGGLSIEKLFF
TGTGCCAGTAGTATGCGGGGTGGCCTAAGTATCGAAAAACTGTTTTTT
>TRBJ2-5|TRBV6-1|NA|14|NA
CASSEALGAAREYF
TGTGCCAGCAGTGAAGCGCTCGGGGCGGCCCGGGAGTACTTC
>TRBJ2-2|TRBV29-1|NA|13|NA
CSVGGVNTGELFF
TGCAGCGTTGGGGGGGTGAACACCGGGGAGCTGTTTTTT
>TRBJ2-7|TRBV18|NA|15|NA
CASSPTTGSSYEQYF
TGTGCCAGCTCACCAACGACGGGGTCCTCCTACGAGCAGTACTTC
>TRBJ1-2|TRBV2|TRBD1|15|NA
CASSEHGQGTSGYTF
TGTGCCAGCAGTGAACACGGACAGGGGACGTCAGGCTACACCTTC
>TRBJ2-1|TRBV11-3|NA|15|NA
CASSHLLAPYNEQFF
TGTGCCAGCAGTCACCTACTGGCGCCTTACAATGAGCAGTTCTTC
>TRBJ1-5|TRBV15|NA|16|once
CATSRDSRIGRQPQHF
TGTGCCACCAGCAGAGATTCCCGGATCGGACGTCAGCCCCAGCATTTT
>TRBJ2-2|TRBV5-1|NA|15|NA
CASSLDSRNTGELFF
TGCGCCAGCAGCTTGGACAGTAGGAACACCGGGGAGCTGTTTTTT
>TRBJ2-7|TRBV7-2|TRBD2|15|NA
CASSFEAGGPYEQYF
TGTGCCAGCAGCTTCGAGGCGGGAGGGCCTTACGAGCAGTACTTC
>TRBJ2-2|TRBV5-8|NA|15|NA
CASRTTGRNTGELFF
TGTGCCAGCAGGACAACGGGTCGAAACACCGGGGAGCTGTTTTTT
>TRBJ2-5|TRBV5-1|TRBD2|18|NA
CASSFGGTSGGLGETQYF
TGCGCCAGCAGCTTTGGCGGGACTAGCGGGGGGTTAGGAGAGACCCAGTACTTC
>TRBJ2-6|TRBV6-5|NA|15|NA
CASSSSGLGTNVLTF
TGTGCCAGCAGTTCCTCGGGGTTAGGCACCAACGTCCTGACTTTC
>TRBJ1-6|TRBV7-2|NA|14|NA
CASSFGAGGSPLHF
TGTGCCAGCAGCTTTGGGGCCGGGGGTTCACCCCTCCACTTT
>TRBJ1-2|TRBV30|TRBD1|13|NA
CALRTGNNYGYTF
TGTGCCTTGCGGACAGGGAATAACTATGGCTACACCTTC
>TRBJ2-7|TRBV30|NA|16|NA
CAWSVVPDSFSYEQYF
TGTGCCTGGAGTGTAGTACCGGACAGCTTTTCCTACGAGCAGTACTTC
>TRBJ1-1|TRBV7-9|NA|15|NA
CASSLVGGMNTEAFF
TGTGCCAGCAGCTTAGTAGGAGGGATGAACACTGAAGCTTTCTTT
>TRBJ2-4|TRBV18|NA|15|NA
CASSLPGLAKNIQYF
TGTGCCAGCTCACTCCCGGGCCTAGCCAAAAACATTCAGTACTTC
>TRBJ2-7|TRBV2|TRBD1|16|NA
CASSARGTGRGYEQYF
TGTGCCAGCAGTGCCCGGGGGACAGGCCGGGGCTACGAGCAGTACTTC
>TRBJ1-1|TRBV10-3|TRBD1|16|once
CAIRGDRGSLRTEAFF
TGTGCCATCAGGGGGGACAGGGGTTCGTTGAGGACTGAAGCTTTCTTT
>TRBJ1-1|TRBV10-2|NA|13|NA
CASHRGLDSEAFF
TGCGCCAGCCATAGGGGCTTGGACTCTGAAGCTTTCTTT
>TRBJ1-1|TRBV6-1|NA|14|once
CASSWEFMNTEAFF
TGTGCCAGCAGCTGGGAGTTCATGAACACTGAAGCTTTCTTT
>TRBJ1-2|TRBV5-6|NA|14|NA
CASSLGEGNYGYTF
TGTGCCAGCAGCTTGGGGGAAGGGAACTATGGCTACACCTTC
>TRBJ1-1|TRBV5-1|NA|12|NA
CASSIGNGWAFF
TGCGCCAGCAGCATCGGAAATGGTTGGGCTTTCTTT
>TRBJ1-4|TRBV19|NA|14|NA
CASSPDGGGEKLFF
TGTGCCAGTAGTCCCGATGGGGGTGGCGAAAAACTGTTTTTT
>TRBJ2-1|TRBV5-1|NA|12|NA
CASSFGGYEQFF
TGCGCCAGCAGCTTCGGTGGTTATGAGCAGTTCTTC